This T cell receptor beta chain was documented in a study of cytomegalovirus exposure and HLA in healthy donors. Study-wide findings and caveats: The study labeled roughly 160 TCR beta chains cytomegalovirus-associated. Per published accounts, TCR beta sequences correctly predicted the HLA-A and HLA-B alleles of most subjects. Usually a TCR sequence was rare, but some public TCRs were found in many donors. Clonal expansion was found to be greater in HLA-associated TCR beta chains than in equally common others in a later analysis.

Germline CDR1 MDHEN, CDR2 SYDVKM. The CDR3 runs 19 residues. Trimming at V came to 0 bases and at J to 1 base, leaving 7 bases not matched to a gene. This clone came up once. Its antigen is not identified. Both 60 Vbeta primers and 13 Jbeta primers went into the PCR. Here immunoSEQ multiplex PCR was the method, and the copy in TCRdb shows in-frame clones only, minus some. The sample lists over 70,000 clones, approximately 69% occurring once. What was sequenced was PBMCs. The chain joins TRBV28 to TRBJ2-6; TRBD1 matches 9 bases. The receptor was derived from a man aged 30-40 years in good health and CMV-seropositive. DNA for the CDR3: TGTGCCAGCAGTTTATGGCGGACAGGGGCTAAATCTGGGGCCAACGTCCTGACTTTC. Protein product: CASSLWRTGAKSGANVLTF.